The clone carrying this T cell receptor (beta chain) was counted a few times. Its antigen is unknown. This specimen comes from a study of CD4+ T cells in melanoma. Study outcomes and limitations: Reportedly, melanoma neoantigen-specific CD4+ T cells showed varied differentiation states.

Clones were sequenced by immunoSEQ multiplex PCR, and TCRdb holds only the in-frame ones, with some missing. This table holds roughly 60,000 clones, about 70% found once. The CDR3 runs to 17 residues. V shed 1 base and J shed 0 bases, with 12 bases lying between them. The germline V gene encodes CDR1 MGHRA and CDR2 YSYEKL. The sequence derives from a human donor with melanoma. The sequenced sample was tumor tissue. The chain uses TRBV4-1 and TRBJ1-4, with D possibly matching TRBD1 (5 bases). As DNA, the CDR3 is TGCGCCAGCAGCCAAGCCCCCCTGACAGCAACTAATGAAAAACTGTTTTTT. Its translation is CASSQAPLTATNEKLFF.